The rows below give T cell receptor beta chains drawn from one sample of a study of blood T cell repertoires in COVID-19. Sequencing used immunoSEQ multiplex PCR; TCRdb keeps in-frame clones, though not all of them. The profile shows some 80,000 clones, around 90% of them singletons. Sequencing used peripheral blood. Source of these receptors: a human donor in a cohort sampled during active COVID-19. CDR3s include the opening cysteine and the closing phenylalanine or tryptophan. The D gene is left open where the match is weak. Clone size appears in some rows only: once, few, many, or a class for an expanded clone.

>.|.|TRBV9|TRBJ2-3
CASSPQGLGTDTQYF
TGTGCCAGCAGCCCCCAGGGGTTAGGCACAGATACGCAGTATTTT
>.|.|TRBV19|TRBJ1-1
CASSIAGFEAFF
TGTGCCAGTAGTATAGCAGGGTTTGAAGCTTTCTTT
>.|.|TRBV10-3|TRBJ2-3
CAISPRLSSTDTQYF
TGTGCCATCAGTCCTAGACTTTCTAGCACAGATACGCAGTATTTT
>.|TRBD1|TRBV27|TRBJ1-4
CASRPGTGGREKLFF
TGTGCCAGCAGACCAGGGACAGGAGGTCGGGAAAAACTGTTTTTT
>.|.|TRBV9|TRBJ2-2
CASSLLPGELFF
TGTGCCAGCAGCCTCCTCCCCGGGGAGCTGTTTTTT
>.|.|TRBV5-1|TRBJ2-5
CASSLSFAGRETQYF
TGCGCCAGCAGCTTGTCGTTTGCGGGGAGGGAGACCCAGTACTTC
>.|.|TRBV7-2|TRBJ2-7
CASSSSIRPYEQYF
TGTGCCAGCAGCTCCTCAATCAGGCCCTACGAGCAGTACTTC
>.|.|TRBV19|TRBJ1-5
CASSPIGAYQPQHF
TGTGCCAGTAGTCCTATTGGGGCGTATCAGCCCCAGCATTTT
>.|TRBD1|TRBV28|TRBJ1-6
CASTFETGGFFNSPLHF
TGTGCCAGCACCTTCGAAACAGGGGGCTTCTTCAATTCACCCCTCCACTTT
>.|TRBD2|TRBV9|TRBJ2-1
CASSETGTNYNEQFF
TGTGCCAGCAGCGAAACCGGGACTAACTACAATGAGCAGTTCTTC
>.|.|TRBV6-1|TRBJ2-5
CASSYFGGQETQYF
TGTGCCAGCAGTTATTTCGGGGGTCAAGAGACCCAGTACTTC
>.|TRBD1|TRBV24-1|TRBJ1-2
CATSDPGQGATGYTF
TGTGCCACCAGTGATCCGGGACAGGGGGCGACCGGCTACACCTTC
>once|TRBD1|TRBV10-3|TRBJ1-1
CAISTGEVRMNTEAFF
TGTGCCATCTCGACAGGGGAGGTTCGAATGAACACTGAAGCTTTCTTT
>.|TRBD2|TRBV10-3|TRBJ2-7
CAISRTSGTTTYEQYF
TGTGCCATCAGTCGGACTAGCGGGACCACTACCTACGAGCAGTACTTC
>.|TRBD1|TRBV19|TRBJ1-5
CASRDRGRNQPQHF
TGTGCCAGTAGGGACAGGGGGCGGAATCAGCCCCAGCATTTT
>.|.|TRBV5-1|TRBJ2-7
CASRLQGSDEQYF
TGCGCCAGCAGACTTCAGGGCTCCGACGAGCAGTACTTC
>.|.|TRBV11-2|TRBJ2-7
CASSPPGRGPSYEQYF
TGTGCCAGCAGCCCACCTGGCAGGGGCCCCTCCTACGAGCAGTACTTC
>.|.|TRBV9|TRBJ1-1
CASSVGNRNTEAFF
TGTGCCAGCAGCGTAGGGAACAGGAACACTGAAGCTTTCTTT
>.|TRBD1|TRBV18|TRBJ1-5
CASLQDRAYEPQHF
TGTGCCAGCCTACAGGACAGGGCCTATGAGCCCCAGCATTTT
>.|.|TRBV30|TRBJ1-2
CARKTPGVYGYTF
TGTGCCCGGAAAACCCCAGGGGTTTATGGCTACACCTTC
>.|.|TRBV6-5|TRBJ2-5
CASSYGTLQETQYF
TGTGCCAGCAGTTACGGGACTCTCCAAGAGACCCAGTACTTC
>.|.|TRBV5-1|TRBJ2-1
CASSFVGNEQFF
TGCGCCAGCAGCTTTGTCGGTAATGAGCAGTTCTTC
>.|TRBD1|TRBV6-1|TRBJ1-2
CASSEDGWTGAYGYTF
TGTGCCAGCAGTGAGGACGGATGGACAGGGGCATATGGCTACACCTTC
>.|.|TRBV19|TRBJ2-3
CASSIAGELDTQYF
TGTGCCAGTAGTATAGCGGGGGAGCTAGATACGCAGTATTTT
>.|TRBD2|TRBV7-8|TRBJ2-1
CASSPHPGGSPSSYNEQFF
TGTGCCAGCAGCCCTCACCCCGGGGGGTCCCCCAGCTCCTACAATGAGCAGTTCTTC
>.|.|TRBV9|TRBJ2-6
CASSVVGGGANVLTF
TGTGCCAGCAGCGTAGTGGGAGGAGGGGCCAACGTCCTGACTTTC
>.|.|TRBV6-5|TRBJ2-7
CASSQGRSEQYF
TGTGCCAGCAGCCAGGGCAGGTCCGAGCAGTACTTC
>few|.|TRBV10-1|TRBJ1-1
CASRGHSNTEAFF
TGCGCCAGCAGGGGGCATTCGAACACTGAAGCTTTCTTT
>.|.|TRBV27|TRBJ2-7
CASSLLGGAGEQYF
TGTGCCAGCAGTTTATTAGGAGGGGCTGGGGAGCAGTACTTC
>.|TRBD1|TRBV28|TRBJ1-2
CASSLSGQGFGYTF
TGTGCCAGCAGTTTATCGGGACAGGGTTTCGGCTACACCTTC
>.|TRBD1|TRBV18|TRBJ2-1
CASSKDRGGSEQFF
TGTGCCAGCTCAAAGGACAGGGGCGGCAGTGAGCAGTTCTTC
>.|.|TRBV5-1|TRBJ2-1
CASRPTPPNEQFF
TGCGCCAGCCGACCGACACCGCCCAATGAGCAGTTCTTC
>.|.|TRBV27|TRBJ2-7
CASSPADSRGYEQYF
TGTGCCAGCAGTCCCGCGGACAGCCGGGGATACGAGCAGTACTTC
>.|TRBD2|TRBV5-1|TRBJ2-1
CASSLGTSGRAVNEQFF
TGCGCCAGCAGCTTGGGGACTAGCGGGAGGGCCGTGAATGAGCAGTTCTTC
>.|TRBD2|TRBV7-2|TRBJ2-1
CASSLRLAGRDEQFF
TGTGCCAGCAGCCTACGACTAGCGGGAAGAGATGAGCAGTTCTTC
>.|.|TRBV2|TRBJ1-2
CASSQQENYGYTF
TGTGCCAGCAGTCAACAGGAGAACTATGGCTACACCTTC
>.|TRBD2|TRBV7-2|TRBJ2-3
CASSLSTILAGGPDTQYF
TGTGCCAGCAGCTTAAGTACTATTCTAGCGGGGGGGCCAGATACGCAGTATTTT
>.|.|TRBV9|TRBJ1-2
CASSVSQGPYGYTF
TGTGCCAGCAGCGTCTCCCAGGGTCCTTATGGCTACACCTTC
>.|.|TRBV7-9|TRBJ1-1
CASSLDLDSFEAFF
TGTGCCAGCAGCTTAGATCTGGACAGCTTTGAAGCTTTCTTT
>.|.|TRBV4-3|TRBJ1-1
CASSQEFGGPGEAFF
TGCGCCAGCAGCCAAGAATTCGGGGGGCCGGGTGAAGCTTTCTTT
>.|TRBD2|TRBV6-5|TRBJ2-4
CASSYTSGPQNIQYF
TGTGCCAGCAGTTATACTAGCGGGCCCCAAAACATTCAGTACTTC
>few|TRBD1|TRBV2|TRBJ1-5
CASTRTGGDSNQPQHF
TGTGCCAGCACCCGGACAGGGGGTGATAGCAATCAGCCCCAGCATTTT
>few|.|TRBV4-3|TRBJ2-6
CASSQGRGGNVLTF
TGCGCCAGCAGCCAAGGAAGGGGTGGCAACGTCCTGACTTTC
>.|TRBD2|TRBV6-2/TRBV6-3|TRBJ2-2
CASSYSSGLAGDPGELFF
TGTGCCAGCAGTTACTCGTCTGGACTAGCGGGGGATCCCGGGGAGCTGTTTTTT
>.|.|TRBV7-6|TRBJ1-5
CASSLTENQPQHF
TGTGCCAGCAGCCTGACAGAGAATCAGCCCCAGCATTTT
>.|.|TRBV7-2|TRBJ1-5
CASSSLPAGQGGQPQHF
TGTGCCAGCAGCTCCCTCCCAGCCGGGCAGGGTGGTCAGCCCCAGCATTTT
>.|TRBD2|TRBV5-4|TRBJ2-7
CASSLGGTSNYEQYF
TGTGCCAGCAGCTTGGGGGGGACTAGCAACTACGAGCAGTACTTC
>.|.|TRBV3-1/TRBV3-2|TRBJ2-1
CASSQLYNEQFF
TGTGCCAGCAGCCAACTTTACAATGAGCAGTTCTTC
>.|.|TRBV6-5|TRBJ1-1
CASRRGPEGTEAFF
TGTGCCAGCAGAAGGGGACCGGAGGGGACTGAAGCTTTCTTT
>.|.|TRBV21-1|TRBJ1-4
CVSGAEKLFF
TGTGTCAGTGGGGCGGAAAAACTGTTTTTT
>.|.|TRBV7-2|TRBJ2-7
CASSLETAQGEQYF
TGTGCCAGCAGCTTAGAAACAGCCCAGGGGGAGCAGTACTTC
>.|.|TRBV5-5|TRBJ2-7
CASSLAISGSTYEQYF
TGTGCCAGCAGCTTGGCCATAAGCGGTTCTACCTACGAGCAGTACTTC
>.|TRBD1|TRBV6-5|TRBJ2-7
CASSYADREYEQYF
TGTGCCAGCAGTTACGCGGACAGGGAGTACGAGCAGTACTTC
>.|TRBD2|TRBV5-6|TRBJ2-3
CASSHLAGDSDTQYF
TGTGCCAGCAGCCACCTAGCGGGGGATTCAGATACGCAGTATTTT
>once|TRBD1|TRBV3-1/TRBV3-2|TRBJ1-5
CASSRQGSNQPQHF
TGTGCCAGCAGCCGACAGGGTAGCAATCAGCCCCAGCATTTT